This T cell receptor beta chain was identified during a study of blood T cell repertoires in COVID-19 (dated by TCRdb to the early 2020s). About the investigation overall: The collaborator samples originated in the United States, Italy and Spain and spanned the acute and convalescent phases of COVID-19. The prospective study material was composed of cDNA or gDNA derived from T cells, B-cell-depleted T cells, or PBMCs. Deeply sampled blood TCRbeta repertoires from subjects exposed to, actively infected with, or recovered from COVID-19 were included in the dataset. The repertoires were released in a freely available public database meant as a resource for research on the immune response to SARS-CoV-2. Samples came from the ongoing ImmuneRACE study (first 160 participants) plus 1,254 subjects from 6 global collaborators. The sample metadata nearly always contained a de-identified subject ID, COVID-19 status, age in years and sex. Where available, HLA class I and class II types were taken from metadata supplied by the sample provider and were not determined by assay-based typing.

V is clipped by 4 bases and J by 1 base, and the sequence between their germline boundaries is 14 bases long. The CDR3 measures 16 amino acids from cysteine to phenylalanine. The only DNA kept is the CDR3, 48 bases in frame from the first base. According to the germline V gene, CDR1 reads MNHNS and CDR2 reads SASEGT. As to this clone: Its antigen is still unknown. Base qualities are missing; no much larger clone stands one base away.

Beyond this particular receptor, the publication reports: Clinical and demographic metadata were provided uncurated, with the amount varying by source and participant.

The immunoSEQ Assay, a bias-controlled multiplex PCR, was used to amplify TCRbeta CDR3 regions from genomic DNA. The authors processed their data as follows. The number of nucleated cells in each sample was estimated from the amplification of reference gene primers within the assay. Sequence reads were collapsed and filtered to measure the absolute abundance of every unique TCRbeta CDR3 rearrangement. For each sample, productive Simpson clonality was calculated by taking the square root of Simpson's diversity index across productive rearrangements. The source is immuneACCESS, and TCRdb retained only in-frame sequences with V and J called. Part of the clones is not carried over; for the studies checked, unresolved V genes explain less than half of this, and the remainder is unexplained. V, J and clone size were drawn from that table, and D and trimming were deduced from the DNA. The sample records around 170,000 clones, about four fifths of which are singletons. The ten top clones hold 10% to 15% of the sample.

Samples from volunteer blood donors who had recovered from COVID-19 were contributed by a second Seattle source. Collaborating institutions collected whole blood in K2EDTA tubes following their own protocols. Collaborator samples were shipped for TCRbeta analysis as frozen whole blood, isolated PBMCs, or DNA extracted from either sample type. The sample taken for sequencing was peripheral blood. The clonotype comes from a man aged 65-85 years who had recovered from COVID-19. The V and J segments used are TRBV6-1 and TRBJ2-1; 6 matching bases give a weak D call of TRBD1. The DNA sequence reads TGTGCCAGCAGTGCAATTAAAGGGGGATCCTACAATGAGCAGTTCTTC. Its coded protein is CASSAIKGGSYNEQFF.